These T cell receptor beta chains were read from a single sample in a study of CD8 T cells in ankylosing spondylitis. TCRdb called the 5' RACE reads again in MiXCR, with one record for every CDR3 protein. This table has 310,000 or so distinct CDR3 sequences, over 15% appearing once. Sequencing was carried out using blood, either unsorted or a sorted T cell fraction (not recorded which). The receptors stem from a male donor with ankylosing spondylitis or in good health (not recorded which). Each CDR3 is given with its conserved first and last residue. D genes are given only for firm matches. Part of the rows lack a size; the others show once, few, many or a class for expanded clones.

TRBD1	few	TRBV20-1	TRBJ1-2	CSASLDREYGYTF	TGCAGTGCTAGTCTAGACAGGGAGTATGGCTACACCTTC
NA	few	TRBV12-3/TRBV12-4	TRBJ2-4	CASKTVLAKNIQYF	TGTGCCAGCAAGACAGTTCTAGCCAAAAACATTCAGTACTTC
NA	NA	TRBV18	TRBJ1-1	CASSPTMNTEAFF	TGTGCCAGCTCACCTACGATGAACACTGAAGCTTTCTTT
NA	NA	TRBV3-1	TRBJ2-5	CASSQEVQETQYF	TGTGCCAGCAGCCAAGAGGTACAAGAGACCCAGTACTTC
NA	few	TRBV24-1	TRBJ2-1	CATRGNGAGNYNEQFF	TGTGCCACCAGAGGGAATGGGGCGGGGAACTACAATGAGCAGTTCTTC
NA	few	TRBV29-1	TRBJ2-5	CSVDGQGGETQYF	TGCAGCGTTGATGGTCAGGGGGGGGAGACCCAGTACTTC
NA	NA	TRBV5-1	TRBJ1-1	CASSLVGNGEAFF	TGCGCCAGCAGCTTGGTGGGTAATGGTGAAGCTTTCTTT
TRBD2	NA	TRBV5-1	TRBJ2-1	CASSPSSGGSYNEQFF	TGCGCCAGCAGCCCCAGTAGCGGGGGATCCTACAATGAGCAGTTCTTC
NA	once	TRBV12-3/TRBV12-4	TRBJ1-5	CASSSRGGGNQPQHF	TGTGCCAGCAGCTCTAGAGGAGGGGGCAATCAGCCCCAGCATTTT
NA	many	TRBV5-1	TRBJ1-5	CASSLTGDQPQHF	TGTGCCAGCAGTTTGACAGGTGATCAGCCCCAGCATTTT
NA	few	TRBV24-1	TRBJ2-1	CATSDGLGAFF	TGTGCCACCAGTGATGGTCTCGGGGCGTTCTTC
TRBD2	few	TRBV29-1	TRBJ2-5	CSGGLAVQETQYF	TGCAGCGGGGGACTAGCGGTTCAAGAGACCCAGTACTTC
TRBD1	NA	TRBV18	TRBJ1-6	CASSPNRGFPYNSPLHF	TGTGCCAGCTCACCGAACAGGGGCTTTCCTTACAATTCACCCCTCCACTTT
NA	NA	TRBV28	TRBJ1-2	CASSLTVGGYTF	TGTGCCAGCAGTCTGACAGTCGGAGGCTACACCTTC
NA	NA	TRBV6-1	TRBJ1-1	CASSPLGGGFMNTEAFF	TGTGCCAGCAGCCCCCTGGGGGGGGGGTTCATGAACACTGAAGCTTTCTTT
TRBD1	few	TRBV5-1	TRBJ1-4	CASSSGTGGNNEKLFF	TGCGCCAGCAGTTCCGGGACAGGGGGGAATAATGAAAAACTGTTTTTT
NA	few	TRBV5-1	TRBJ2-5	CASSFRGGGEETQYF	TGCGCCAGCAGCTTTAGGGGCGGAGGGGAAGAGACCCAGTACTTC
NA	many	TRBV5-1	TRBJ2-3	CASTVRGAVDTQYF	TGCGCCAGCACGGTCCGGGGAGCGGTAGATACGCAGTATTTT
TRBD2	NA	TRBV12-3/TRBV12-4	TRBJ2-3	CASSLASGGLGDTQYF	TGTGCCAGCAGTTTAGCTAGCGGGGGCCTGGGAGATACGCAGTATTTT
NA	NA	TRBV20-1	TRBJ2-1	CSASPTSYNEQFF	TGCAGTGCTAGCCCGACTTCGTACAATGAGCAGTTCTTC
NA	NA	TRBV12-3/TRBV12-4	TRBJ1-4	CASRGASEKLFF	TGTGCCAGCAGGGGGGCTAGTGAAAAACTGTTTTTT
NA	NA	TRBV10-2	TRBJ2-1	CASSELLDRFF	TGCGCCAGCAGTGAATTACTAGATCGGTTCTTC
TRBD2	many	TRBV29-1	TRBJ2-2	CSVTSGDNTGELFF	TGCAGCGTCACAAGCGGGGACAACACCGGGGAGCTGTTTTTT
NA	NA	TRBV10-3	TRBJ2-2	CAISESLFKNTGELFF	TGTGCCATCAGTGAGTCGCTGTTTAAAAACACCGGGGAGCTGTTTTTT
NA	many	TRBV4-1	TRBJ1-5	CASSQDGGAKKPQHF	TGCGCCAGCAGCCAAGACGGCGGGGCTAAAAAGCCCCAGCATTTT
NA	NA	TRBV20-1	TRBJ1-2	CSAVLEGNYGYTF	TGCAGTGCAGTCCTAGAGGGAAACTATGGCTACACCTTC
TRBD2	NA	TRBV7-9	TRBJ2-1	CASSLTSVYNEQFF	TGTGCCAGCAGCTTAACTAGCGTATACAATGAGCAGTTCTTC
TRBD1	few	TRBV6-2/TRBV6-3	TRBJ1-5	CASSPDRGPVRPQHF	TGTGCCAGCAGCCCCGACAGGGGGCCAGTTAGGCCCCAGCATTTT
TRBD1	few	TRBV20-1	TRBJ1-1	CSVLGGPGDTEAFF	TGCAGTGTCCTAGGGGGCCCAGGGGACACTGAAGCTTTCTTT
NA	few	TRBV6-1	TRBJ1-2	CASSIIIEGGANFRYGYTF	TGTGCCAGCAGCATTATTATCGAGGGGGGGGCGAACTTCCGTTATGGCTACACCTTC
NA	many	TRBV20-1	TRBJ1-1	CSATWPTRDTEAFF	TGCAGTGCTACTTGGCCCACCCGGGACACTGAAGCTTTCTTT
NA	few	TRBV7-3	TRBJ1-1	CASSPTGPSEAFF	TGTGCCAGCAGCCCCACGGGGCCCTCTGAAGCTTTCTTT
NA	NA	TRBV5-1	TRBJ1-4	CASSQSGLTHEKLFF	TGCGCCAGCAGCCAATCGGGGCTGACTCATGAAAAACTGTTTTTT
TRBD2	NA	TRBV9	TRBJ2-1	CASSVGPGGGRELYNEQFF	TGTGCCAGCAGCGTAGGTCCCGGTGGCGGGCGGGAGCTGTACAATGAGCAGTTCTTC
NA	many	TRBV5-4	TRBJ2-6	CASSPVTSGANVLTF	TGTGCCAGCAGCCCCGTTACGTCTGGGGCCAACGTCCTGACTTTC
TRBD2	many	TRBV5-1	TRBJ2-3	CASSDSGRADTQYF	TGCGCCAGCAGCGATAGCGGGAGGGCAGATACGCAGTATTTT
TRBD2	few	TRBV20-1	TRBJ2-5	CSASRTSGGLKTQYF	TGCAGTGCTAGCCGGACTAGCGGGGGGTTAAAGACCCAGTACTTC
TRBD2	NA	TRBV6-1	TRBJ2-2	CASRLAGGSNTGELFF	TGTGCCAGCAGACTAGCGGGGGGGTCGAACACCGGGGAGCTGTTTTTT
NA	few	TRBV5-1	TRBJ2-5	CASSLVGRETQYF	TGCGCCAGCAGCTTGGTGGGGAGGGAGACCCAGTACTTC
NA	NA	TRBV4-1	TRBJ2-5	CASSQGNIQETQYF	TGCGCCAGCAGCCAAGGGAACATCCAAGAGACCCAGTACTTC
NA	few	TRBV5-1	TRBJ2-2	CASSKRDGELFF	TGCGCCAGCAGCAAGAGGGACGGGGAGCTGTTTTTT
NA	few	TRBV5-1	TRBJ2-1	CASRTDISDNNEQFF	TGCGCCAGCAGAACGGACATTAGCGATAACAATGAGCAGTTCTTC
NA	NA	TRBV20-1	TRBJ2-1	CSARDREVYNEQFF	TGCAGTGCTAGAGATCGAGAAGTCTACAATGAGCAGTTCTTC
TRBD1	NA	TRBV12-3/TRBV12-4	TRBJ2-5	CASSPTGPQETQYF	TGTGCCAGCAGCCCGACAGGGCCCCAAGAGACCCAGTACTTC
TRBD1	NA	TRBV10-3	TRBJ1-6	CAISEGTGGSPLHF	TGTGCCATCAGTGAAGGGACAGGCGGTTCACCCCTCCACTTT
TRBD1	NA	TRBV20-1	TRBJ1-5	CSAGGQDVNQPQHF	TGCAGTGCTGGGGGACAGGACGTTAATCAGCCCCAGCATTTT
NA	few	TRBV12-3/TRBV12-4	TRBJ2-4	CASSRDLAKNIQYF	TGTGCCAGCAGTCGCGATCTAGCCAAAAACATTCAGTACTTC
NA	NA	TRBV12-5	TRBJ2-3	CASGLYMGGTSTDTQYF	TGTGCTAGTGGTTTGTATATGGGCGGGACTAGCACAGATACGCAGTATTTT
NA	NA	TRBV15	TRBJ1-5	CATSTKRRQGNQPQHF	TGTGCCACCAGCACAAAGCGGCGGCAGGGCAATCAGCCCCAGCATTTT
NA	few	TRBV5-1	TRBJ1-1	CASSRGGSLNTEAFF	TGCGCCAGCAGCAGGGGGGGGTCTCTGAACACTGAAGCTTTCTTT
NA	NA	TRBV3-1	TRBJ1-2	CASSQVLSGYTF	TGTGCCAGCAGCCAAGTCCTTTCTGGCTACACCTTC
NA	many	TRBV6-5	TRBJ1-1	CASSYGGWVNTEAFF	TGTGCCAGCAGTTACGGGGGGTGGGTGAACACTGAAGCTTTCTTT
NA	many	TRBV29-1	TRBJ2-1	CSGRFSEFRNEQFF	TGCAGCGGACGATTTAGCGAGTTTCGAAATGAGCAGTTCTTC